Described below is a single T cell receptor beta chain sequence and its context. Its target is not known. Each CDR3 protein is one row after TCRdb ran MiXCR on the RT-PCR reads. There are around 490,000 distinct CDR3 sequences in the sample; approximately 7.1% occur only once, and about an eighth lies in the top ten. The sample belongs to a study of response to subunit inactivated influenza vaccine. Study findings and constraints: The authors proposed limited new T cell recruitment per seasonal influenza vaccination.

V dropped 1 base and J dropped 6 bases, with 12 bases sitting between them. The CDR3 has 15 amino acids. Germline CDR1 and CDR2: MGHRA and YSYEKL. V is TRBV4-1 and J is TRBJ2-2; D call uncertain. Sequenced material: PBMCs from blood, taken 23 to 25 months after vaccination. The receptor's source is a man between 50 and 75 years old who received an inactivated influenza vaccine. CDR3 loop: CASSQGLGSSGELFF. In DNA form, the CDR3 reads TGCGCCAGCAGCCAAGGGCTCGGGTCTTCCGGGGAGCTGTTTTTT.